This T cell receptor (beta chain) appears in the sequencing data of a study of CD8+ T cells in alopecia areata. Study at large: Treated patients were given 5 to 10 mg oral tofacitinib twice daily. Patients took tofacitinib for 6 to 18 months, followed by 6 drug-free months.

Sequencing relied on a cDNA template that was reverse transcribed from extracted RNA. The repertoire was sequenced with immunoSEQ multiplex PCR; TCRdb's copy has only in-frame clones and lacks some. The sample shows 130,000 or so clones, around 49% of them seen only once. Collected material from alopecia areata patients comprised lesional scalp punch biopsies and peripheral blood. There are a few counts of this clone. The germline V gene encodes CDR1 LGHNA and CDR2 YSLEER. The CDR3 runs 15 residues. Trimming left V 0 bases short and J 2 bases short, with 11 bases between. This clonotype originated in a human donor with alopecia areata. The J gene is TRBJ2-7, the V gene TRBV4-3, with D uncertain. This sample comprised CD8+ T cells sorted from blood, obtained at week 0. This chain's CDR3 is CASSQERPTAYEQYF. CDR3 sequence (DNA): TGCGCCAGCAGCCAAGAGCGGCCAACAGCCTACGAGCAGTACTTC.